This TCR beta chain was captured in a study of blood T cell repertoires in COVID-19. Background on the study: The United States, Italy and Spain provided the acute and convalescent COVID-19 samples. The analysed material was cDNA or gDNA that came from T cells, B-cell-depleted T cells, or PBMCs.

Methods used by the authors: It was from reference gene primer amplification that nucleated cell counts were estimated. The repertoire was sequenced with immunoSEQ multiplex PCR; TCRdb's copy has only in-frame clones and lacks some. That table is the source of V, J and clone size, and D and trimming were worked out from the DNA. The sample records under 60,000 clones, 75% to 95% being singletons. CDR1 MNHEY and CDR2 SVGAGI come from the germline V gene. V lost 6 bases and J 8 bases, leaving 19 bases between the germline ends. The CDR3 runs 14 residues. Only a few counts were recorded for this clone. This clonotype originated in a man in his forties or fifties with active COVID-19. The chain has TRBV6-5 and TRBJ1-2; maybe TRBD1 (5 bases). Specimen: peripheral blood. The CDR3 DNA sequence: TGTGCCAGCAGGCCCCCTACGGGGGGTGGAGGCTACACCTTC. This codes for CASRPPTGGGGYTF.